This T cell receptor (beta chain) was retrieved from a study of shared T cell receptors in the human thymus. Clones were read by immunoSEQ multiplex PCR, and TCRdb kept only the in-frame ones, dropping some. The sample contains more than 550,000 clones, over 75% of which appear only once. This clone appeared a single time. Per germline, CDR1 MGHDK and CDR2 SYGVNS. The CDR3 loop spans 12 amino acids. V shed 5 bases and J 11 bases; nucleotides not matched to a gene: 8. The same specimen was also included in a second study, on human thymus T cells.

The source is a girl in the first two years of life with a congenital heart defect. The sample taken for sequencing was thymocytes. The genes are TRBV25-1 and TRBJ1-1, with 7 bases identical to TRBD1. CDR3 coding DNA: TGTGCCAGCAGTAAGGGGGCAGCGACCGCTTTCTTT. Translation: CASSKGAATAFF. Variable domain in full (rest from reference TRBV25-1 and TRBJ1-1): EADIYQTPRYLVIGTGKKITLECSQTMGHDKMYWYQQDPGMELHLIHYSYGVNSTEKGDLSSESTVSRIRTEHFPLTLESARPSHTSQYLCASSKGAATAFFGQGTRLTVV.